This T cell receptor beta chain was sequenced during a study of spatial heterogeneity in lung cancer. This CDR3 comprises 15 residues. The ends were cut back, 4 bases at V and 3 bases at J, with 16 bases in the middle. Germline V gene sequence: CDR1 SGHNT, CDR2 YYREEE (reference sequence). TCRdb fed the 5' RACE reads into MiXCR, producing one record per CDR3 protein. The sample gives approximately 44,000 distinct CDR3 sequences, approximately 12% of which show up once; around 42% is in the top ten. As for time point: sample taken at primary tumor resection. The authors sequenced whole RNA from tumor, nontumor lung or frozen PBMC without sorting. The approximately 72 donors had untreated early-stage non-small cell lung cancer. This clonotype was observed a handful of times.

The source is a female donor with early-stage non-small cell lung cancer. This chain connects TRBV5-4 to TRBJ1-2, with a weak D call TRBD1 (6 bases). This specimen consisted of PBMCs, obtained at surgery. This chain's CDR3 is CASSPRGGEDYGYTF. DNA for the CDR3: TGTGCCAGCAGCCCAAGAGGGGGTGAAGACTATGGCTACACCTTC.